These 11 T cell receptor beta chains were sequenced from one sample in a study of CD4 T cells in relation to SARS-CoV-2 and coronaviruses. Some clones are missing from TCRdb's copy, which holds only in-frame ones; the method was immunoSEQ multiplex PCR. This table holds roughly 30,000 clones, about three quarters found once. The unexposed donors gave CD4+ T cells in 2011-2018, prior to COVID-19. After approximately ten days of culture, CD4+ T cells were isolated. What these receptors recognize is not known. Sequencing input: CD4+ T cells from PBMCs, cultured in vitro. All receptors come from a human donor in good health.

The genes are TRBV7-2 and TRBJ2-7; D is possibly TRBD2 (5 bases). CDR1 and CDR2 from the germline V gene are SGHTA and FQGNSA. The CDR3 is 13 residues long. Trimming removed 3 bases at V and 4 bases at J, with 10 bases between. As DNA, the CDR3 is TGTGCCAGCAGCTTCGACCGGGGTTACGAGCAGTACTTC. This sequence encodes CASSFDRGYEQYF.

This chain joins TRBV7-2 and TRBJ1-1; 9 bases are shared with TRBD1. With 5 bases clipped from V and 0 bases from J, the junction kept 4 bases outside the gene matches. Germline CDR1 and CDR2: SGHTA and FQGNSA. This CDR3 is built from 15 residues. The CDR3 DNA reads as TGTGCCAGCAGCCCAGGACAGGGGATGAACACTGAAGCTTTCTTT. This translates into CASSPGQGMNTEAFF. The entire variable domain, with the rest obtained from reference TRBV7-2 and TRBJ1-1, is as follows: GAGVSQSPSNKVTEKGKDVELRCDPISGHTALYWYRQSLGQGLEFLIYFQGNSAPDKSGLPSDRFSAERTGGSVSTLTIQRTQQEDSAVYLCASSPGQGMNTEAFFGQGTRLTVV.

The chain uses TRBV6-1 and TRBJ2-5; 8 bases are shared with TRBD1. V gave up 1 base and J gave up 4 bases; unmatched junction bases: 5. The CDR3 contains 15 residues. CDR1 is MNHNS, CDR2 SASEGT, per germline. The CDR3 DNA follows: TGTGCCAGCAGTGAAGATGCAGGGGGCACAGAGACCCAGTACTTC. It specifies CASSEDAGGTETQYF.

There are a few counts of this clone. The chain uses TRBV7-3 and TRBJ2-7; the match to TRBD1 covers 9 bases. The CDR3 contains 13 residues. With 5 bases clipped from V and 6 bases from J, the junction kept 5 bases outside the gene matches. Germline-derived CDR1 and CDR2 are SGHTA and FQGTGA. The CDR3 region has the DNA TGTGCCAGCAGCGCCCGACAGGGGGGCGAGCAGTACTTC. This gives the protein CASSARQGGEQYF.

V is TRBV28 and J is TRBJ2-4; D not resolved. V was pared by 6 bases and J by 6 bases, with 15 bases between. The CDR3 has 14 residues. The germline CDR1 and CDR2 sequences are MDHEN and SYDVKM. The CDR3 DNA reads as TGTGCCAGCAGCACCTTCCTAGGCCCAAACATTCAGTACTTC. Protein sequence: CASSTFLGPNIQYF. The full variable domain, its missing parts supplied by reference TRBV28 and TRBJ2-4, is DVKVTQSSRYLVKRTGEKVFLECVQDMDHENMFWYRQDPGLGLRLIYFSYDVKMKEKGDIPEGYSVSREKKERFSLILESASTNQTSMYLCASSTFLGPNIQYFGAGTRLSVL.

This chain uses TRBV5-1 with TRBJ2-3; 11 bases line up with TRBD2. V lost 0 bases, J lost 4 bases, and 10 bases stayed unmatched. CDR3 size: 18 residues. The germline CDR1 and CDR2 sequences are SGHRS and YFSETQ. As DNA, the CDR3 is TGCGCCAGCAGCTTGGTCGCTAGCGGGGGGTACGGCTCAGATACGCAGTATTTT. It yields the protein CASSLVASGGYGSDTQYF.

This rearrangement joins TRBV6-2 or TRBV6-3 to TRBJ2-7; 7 bases map to TRBD1. Germline CDR1 and CDR2: MNHEY and SVGEGT. This CDR3 contains 14 residues. Trimming cost V 1 base and J 5 bases; bases outside gene matches: 5. The CDR3 loop is CASSYLQGSHEQYF. The DNA of the CDR3 is TGTGCCAGCAGTTACTTACAGGGGTCCCACGAGCAGTACTTC.

This clone was observed a single time. The V gene is TRBV4-3, the J gene TRBJ1-5; unclear D gene. The CDR3 is 14 residues long. Trimming removed 5 bases from V and 8 bases from J, with 16 bases in between. The V gene's germline CDR1 is LGHNA and CDR2 YSLEER. The CDR3 region has the DNA TGCGCCAGCAGCTCAACTATAAGGGCCGAGCCCCAGCATTTT. It specifies CASSSTIRAEPQHF.

The rearrangement uses TRBV7-9 and TRBJ1-2; no reliable D call. Trimming removed 4 bases at V and 2 bases at J, with 8 bases between. The CDR3 runs 13 residues. Germline CDR1 reads SEHNR; CDR2 reads FQNEAQ (reference sequence). CDR3 DNA sequence: TGTGCCAGCAGCTCAAGCCGAAACTATGGCTACACCTTC. Translating gives CASSSSRNYGYTF.

The chain combines TRBV6-5 with TRBJ2-3; 7 nucleotides align to TRBD2. CDR3 length: 14 amino acids. Germline assignment: CDR1 MNHEY and CDR2 SVGAGI. Trimming at V came to 7 bases and at J to 2 bases, leaving 6 bases not matched to a gene. The DNA of the CDR3 is TGTGCCAGCACCTGGGGGGGTGCCACAGATACGCAGTATTTT. Protein sequence: CASTWGGATDTQYF.

The chain recombines TRBV10-3 with TRBJ2-1, with 10 bases matching TRBD2. Trimming cost V 9 bases and J 7 bases; bases outside gene matches: 12. Germline assignment: CDR1 ENHRY and CDR2 SYGVKD. The CDR3 contains 15 residues. CDR3 in amino acids: CAIRKSGRAGNEQFF. The CDR3 DNA reads TGTGCCATTAGAAAAAGCGGGAGGGCCGGTAATGAGCAGTTCTTC.